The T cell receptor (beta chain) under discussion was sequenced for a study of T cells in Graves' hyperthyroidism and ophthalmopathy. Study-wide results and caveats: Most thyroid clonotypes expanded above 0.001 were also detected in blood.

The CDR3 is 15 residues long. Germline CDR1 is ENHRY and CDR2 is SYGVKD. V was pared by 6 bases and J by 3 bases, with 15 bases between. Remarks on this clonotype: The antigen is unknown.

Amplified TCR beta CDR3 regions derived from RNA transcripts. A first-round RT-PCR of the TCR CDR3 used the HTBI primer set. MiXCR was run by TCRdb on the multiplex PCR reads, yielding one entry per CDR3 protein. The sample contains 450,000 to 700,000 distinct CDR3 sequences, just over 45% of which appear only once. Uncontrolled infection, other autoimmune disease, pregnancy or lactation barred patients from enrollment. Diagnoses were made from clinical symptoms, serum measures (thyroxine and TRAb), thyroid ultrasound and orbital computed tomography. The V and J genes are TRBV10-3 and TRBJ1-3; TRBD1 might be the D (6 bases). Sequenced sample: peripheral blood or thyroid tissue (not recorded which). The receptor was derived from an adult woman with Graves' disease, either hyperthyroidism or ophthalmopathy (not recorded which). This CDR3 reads CAISGSGGIGNTIYF. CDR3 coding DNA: TGTGCCATCAGCGGCTCGGGGGGCATTGGAAACACCATATATTTT.